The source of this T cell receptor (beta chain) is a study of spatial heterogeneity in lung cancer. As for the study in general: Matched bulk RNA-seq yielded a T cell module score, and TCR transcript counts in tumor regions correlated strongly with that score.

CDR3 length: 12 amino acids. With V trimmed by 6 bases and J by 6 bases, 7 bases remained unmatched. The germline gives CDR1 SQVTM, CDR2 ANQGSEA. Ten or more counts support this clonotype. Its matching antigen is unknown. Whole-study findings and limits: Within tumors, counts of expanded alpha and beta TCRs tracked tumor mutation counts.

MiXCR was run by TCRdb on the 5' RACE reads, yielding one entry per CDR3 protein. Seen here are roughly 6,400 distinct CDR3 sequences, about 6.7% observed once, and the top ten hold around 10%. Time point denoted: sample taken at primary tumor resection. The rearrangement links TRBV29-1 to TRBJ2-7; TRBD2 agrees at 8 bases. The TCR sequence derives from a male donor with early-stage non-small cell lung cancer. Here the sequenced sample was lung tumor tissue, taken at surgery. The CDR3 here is CSVAFRGGEQYF. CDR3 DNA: TGCAGCGTAGCCTTTCGGGGGGGCGAGCAGTACTTC.